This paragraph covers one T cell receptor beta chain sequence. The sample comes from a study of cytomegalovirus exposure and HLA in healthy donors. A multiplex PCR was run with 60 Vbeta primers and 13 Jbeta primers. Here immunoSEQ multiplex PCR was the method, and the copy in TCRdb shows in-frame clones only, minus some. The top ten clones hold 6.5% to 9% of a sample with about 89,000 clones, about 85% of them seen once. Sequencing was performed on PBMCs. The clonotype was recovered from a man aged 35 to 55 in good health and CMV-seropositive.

The CDR3 sequence is CASSLDLTDGYTF. CDR3 bases: TGCGCCAGCAGCTTGGACCTCACGGATGGCTACACCTTC. This chain connects TRBV5-1 to TRBJ1-2; D remains unclear. Per germline, CDR1 SGHRS and CDR2 YFSETQ. The ends were cut back, 0 bases at V and 6 bases at J, with 9 bases in the middle. CDR3 length: 13 residues.